What follows are 5 T cell receptor beta chains derived from one specimen sequenced in a study of blood T cell repertoires in COVID-19 (TCRdb year 2020). Receptors were amplified or captured by the immunoSEQ multiplex PCR assay. Imported from immuneACCESS, the table was reduced by TCRdb to in-frame sequences with V and J called. These copies leave out some clones; in studies compared against another copy, an unresolved V gene accounts for under half, and the cause of the remainder is not known. This sample holds 250,000 to 300,000 clones; around nine tenths were observed only once. The top ten constitute around 0.99% of the sample. Source material: peripheral blood. The receptors stem from a woman aged 40 to 50 who had recovered from COVID-19.

This chain uses TRBV20-1 with TRBJ1-1, with D possibly matching TRBD1 (5 bases). Trimming removed 3 bases at V and 7 bases at J, with 24 bases between. The CDR3 consists of 16 residues. In germline, CDR1 is DFQATT, CDR2 SNEGSKA (reference sequence). This CDR3 is CSASEWGVRQRDEAFF. DNA for the CDR3: TGCAGTGCTAGTGAGTGGGGGGTGAGGCAGCGAGATGAAGCTTTCTTT.

The chain has TRBV5-4 and TRBJ2-1; 7 positions agree with TRBD1. Germline trimming cut 3 bases from V and 4 bases from J; bases unmatched to any gene: 7. The CDR3 length is 15 residues. CDR1 SGHNT and CDR2 YYREEE come from the germline V gene (reference sequence). CDR3 sequence reads: CASSYQGERYNEQFF. For the CDR3, the DNA is TGTGCCAGCAGCTACCAGGGGGAGCGGTACAATGAGCAGTTCTTC.

This clone was detected only once. This chain connects TRBV6-2 or TRBV6-3 to TRBJ2-3, with D possibly matching TRBD2 (6 bases). Germline V gene lookup returns CDR1 MNHEY and CDR2 SVGEGT. This CDR3 has 16 residues. V was cut by 2 bases and J by 3 bases, with 15 bases left in between. The CDR3: CASSYLSGGKTDTQYF. CDR3 in DNA: TGTGCCAGCAGTTACCTTAGCGGAGGGAAGACAGATACGCAGTATTTT.

This clone showed up just a few times. The CDR3 is CASSAGTSSDTQYF. DNA of the CDR3: TGTGCCAGCAGCGCCGGGACTAGCAGCGATACGCAGTATTTT. The chain combines TRBV11-2 with TRBJ2-3, with 9 bases that match TRBD2. J lost 6 bases, V lost 5 bases, and 6 bases had no gene match. The CDR3 covers 14 residues. CDR1 and CDR2 (germline): SGHAT, FQNNGV.

The V gene is TRBV5-4, the J gene TRBJ2-7, with 9 bases aligning to TRBD2. The length of the CDR3 is 15 residues. V lost 9 bases and J lost 2; bases outside the gene matches: 12. Germline loops: CDR1 SGHNT, CDR2 YYREEE (reference sequence). The CDR3 here is CAIHPLAGGPYEQYF. CDR3 coding DNA: TGTGCCATCCACCCTCTGGCGGGAGGGCCCTACGAGCAGTACTTC.